The T cell receptor (beta chain) under discussion was sequenced for a study of cytomegalovirus exposure and HLA in healthy donors (dated by TCRdb to the late 2010s). Regarding the research as a whole: According to an earlier analysis of a few hundred of the donors, roughly 180 million T cells yielded 100 million or so unique TCR beta sequences and about 300 Gb of sequence data. Approximately 310 gigabases of sequencing data and approximately 84 million unique TCR sequences were included in an early release covering roughly 700 HLA-typed donors. Of the roughly 410 genotyped donors, 70% to 90% were placed in the genetic ancestry cluster associated with self-reported Caucasian donors. The study aimed to test whether cataloging public T cell receptors could reveal signatures of past pathogen exposure. The study used immunosequencing to profile the T cell repertoires of approximately 690 subjects and linked those repertoires to cytomegalovirus serostatus. A separate validation cohort of about 110 different subjects was used in addition to the 666-subject first cohort. To predict cytomegalovirus infection status, the study brought together high-throughput TCR immunosequencing, statistical association of individual TCRs with disease status, and machine learning. In a later analysis, previously published TCR beta repertoires from more than 500 donors were re-analyzed and high-resolution HLA genotyping was added so that TCR occurrence patterns could be studied. Rather than drawing on any new phenotypic data, the later analysis identified candidate immune exposures from TCR beta sequences and the way those sequences occurred across donors. To decide whether each TCR beta V gene segment behaved as functional or pseudogenic, an earlier analysis of approximately 590 of the donors relied on high-throughput TCR beta sequencing. Donor age, sex, ethnicity and CMV serostatus were collected together with the repertoire data. In a later genetic analysis, genome-wide SNP genotypes for about three fifths of the 666 donors were used, and that subset was treated as a discovery cohort. Every discovery cohort repertoire had been produced on one sequencing platform. HLA typing included class I and class II loci at four-digit resolution. Typing coverage varied by locus: roughly 620-630 donors for A, B, C, DRB1 and DQB1; around 560 for DQA1; approximately 610 for DPA1; around 490 for DPB1. Roughly five DR-DQ haplotypes were treated as single units for association and clustering because of strong linkage in the cohort. On average, over 200,000 unique TCR beta nucleotide sequences were sequenced per donor among some 430 genotyped donors of the cohort, with roughly 18% of those sequences being non-productive.

A note on this clone: What this receptor recognizes is not known. Per-base qualities were not stored, and no clone one base away is much larger.

Results and caveats for the whole study, not just this receptor: The study gave a list of under 200 TCR beta chains associated with cytomegalovirus. Presence/absence analyses assumed roughly uniform sequencing depth across donors, an assumption that may not hold. Linkage disequilibrium might explain the correlated functional status among segregating V segments, but an unknown experimental factor could not be excluded. A later analysis found that HLA-associated TCR beta chains were more clonally expanded and had lower generation probabilities than equally common non-associated chains. Most TCR sequences were seen in very few donors, while some public TCRs were found in many individuals. Because HLA typing was missing for some donors at each locus, association tests included only the typed subset. In a later analysis, the rate of TCR association differed among HLA loci, with DRB1 alleles having the most associated TCRs and HLA-C alleles having the fewest. A group of highly shared sequence variants was considered likely to be a technical artifact of the sequencing pipeline. In vitro tests confirmed that a few of the cytomegalovirus-associated TCR beta chains recognize cytomegalovirus antigens. In this cohort, only TCR beta chains were sequenced, and detectable features were limited by the absence of alpha or paired-chain data. The authors suggested that the approach could potentially be generalized to other disease states and immunological phenotypes. Because counts were too low, seventeen rarely observed V segments, including chromosome 9 orphons, were excluded from the earlier analysis of around 590 of the donors. A later analysis found that most CMV-associated TCR beta chains appeared HLA-restricted, with HLA associations seemingly driven largely by CMV exposure. Specific HLA alleles were associated with some 15,000 TCR beta sequences at a false discovery rate of 0.05 in a later analysis. Because the 87-base-pair reads could not distinguish some IMGT-functional V segments, including TRBV6-2 and TRBV6-3, those segments were excluded. An earlier analysis of approximately 590 of the donors showed that most TCR beta V segments appeared in productive rearrangements either about 87% or about 30% of the time, which broadly matched IMGT annotations. When HLA alleles, especially DR and DQ, strongly co-occurred, TCR associations were difficult to assign to individual alleles. A further reported finding was that TCR beta sequences accurately predicted the HLA-A and HLA-B alleles for most subjects in the first cohort. CMV serostatus was the only immune exposure information available for the cohort. A later genetic analysis associated a missense DCLRE1C variant with V-gene and J-gene trimming of TCR beta chains, and an independent cohort replicated the association. A later genetic analysis reported fewer N-insertions in productive TCRs among donors in an Asian-associated ancestry cluster than the roughly 650-donor mean. In both the original and validation cohorts, the classifier was reported to diagnose cytomegalovirus status with high specificity and sensitivity. In a later analysis, several top co-occurrence clusters were reported to appear linked to parvovirus B19, influenza, CMV and Epstein-Barr virus.

V is clipped by 3 bases and J by 1 base, and the sequence between their germline boundaries is 7 bases long. The CDR3 covers 13 residues, taking in both the cysteine and the phenylalanine. This entry keeps only the CDR3 DNA: 39 bases, framed from base 1. CDR1 and CDR2 were assigned from the germline V gene as SGDLS and YYNGEE. The library relied on the immunoSEQ multiplex PCR assay. The multiplex PCR relied on a mix of 60 forward primers for TCR Vbeta segments and 13 reverse primers for TCR Jbeta segments. The CDR3 region of rearranged TCR beta genes was amplified from genomic DNA with a multiplex PCR assay. Amplified TCR beta libraries were sequenced as 87-base-pair reads on the Illumina HiSeq System. Processing in the source paper ran as follows. Across the roughly 640 repertoires, a later analysis counted tens of millions of unique TCR beta chains, 8.5 million to 12 million of which were shared by at least two donors. To remove PCR and sequencing errors, raw reads were error-corrected and collapsed into unique sequences using a nearest-neighbor algorithm that merged closely related sequences. Alignment of CDR3 sequences to IMGT reference sequences was used to assign V, D and J gene segments. For a sequence to be retained, a match of at least six nucleotides to both a V gene segment and a J gene segment was required. A rearrangement was called productive if the CDR3 had no stop codons and remained in frame with V and J, and every other rearrangement was called non-productive. CDR3 was defined according to IMGT convention as the region running from the second conserved V-encoded cysteine to the conserved J-encoded phenylalanine. In an earlier analysis of roughly 610 of the donors, sequences lacking an unambiguous match to a single V gene segment were excluded. In an earlier analysis of around 600 of the donors, V segments were called functional above 56.7% productive rearrangements and were called segregating when the between-donor standard deviation exceeded 5%. A statistical classification framework was built for diagnosing cytomegalovirus status from the catalog of TCR beta chain sequences. In a later analysis, TCR nucleotide sequences were compared against IMGT/GENE-DB human TR gene sequences so that V and J genes could be assigned. A later analysis assigned CDR3 sequences and most-parsimonious VDJ recombination scenarios with the TCRdist pipeline. A later analysis defined each TCR beta chain by its CDR3 amino acid sequence plus V-gene family, and excluded reads lacking a unique V-gene family. A later analysis removed roughly 590 highly shared, low-generation-probability nucleotide sequences to deal with suspected cross-contamination and a sequencing artifact. In a later analysis, a clonal expansion index was calculated for each public chain from normalized within-repertoire ranks of inferred template counts. In a later analysis, generation probabilities were computed using a VDJ recombination model fitted to out-of-frame rearrangements, and the results were checked against IGoR. Hypergeometric tests were used in a later analysis to score TCR-TCR, TCR-HLA and TCR-CMV co-occurrence, with a repertoire-size bias correction applied to the TCR pairs. A later analysis estimated false discovery rates by permuting HLA or CMV assignments 20 times. In a later analysis, co-occurring TCRs were grouped using DBSCAN, and TCRdist sequence similarity was added for clustering within HLA-allele-positive subsets. Co-occurrence clustering excluded repertoires with fewer than 30,000 or more than 120,000 public chains, plus five with anomalous nucleotide sharing. TCRdb holds this immuneACCESS table with in-frame rearrangements only. Some clones are missing; in checked studies, unresolved V genes explain under half, and the rest has no known cause. That table gives V, J and clone size, and the DNA gave D and trimming. The sample yields 190,000 or so clones; about 80% were counted once. The ten largest clones represent about 0.64% of the sample.

The cohort was made up of roughly 670 healthy bone marrow donors. Cohort members were all nominally healthy when sampled, although unrecorded immune exposures were likely present. The donor tested CMV seronegative and was one of the 352 seronegative cohort members. A peripheral blood sample was collected from each donor, and TCR beta sequencing was performed on peripheral blood mononuclear cells. The Qiagen DNeasy Blood Extraction Kit was used to extract genomic DNA from the blood cell samples. Sequencing used PBMCs. The chain links TRBV9 with TRBJ1-1, and possibly TRBD1, on 5 matching bases. The TCR sequence derives from a boy aged 5-17 years in good health and CMV-seronegative. The CDR3 in this case is CASSAGQNTEAFF. DNA sequence: TGTGCCAGCAGCGCCGGACAGAACACTGAAGCTTTCTTT.